The 2 T cell receptor beta chains below were found in one sample sequenced in a study of tumor T cells in aggressive B-cell lymphoma. Assay used: immunoSEQ multiplex PCR; TCRdb lists only in-frame clones, some missing. The sample has 6,500 to 9,500 clones; roughly four fifths are singletons. Sequenced: tumor tissue. The source of these receptors is an adult with diffuse large B cell lymphoma.

The rearrangement joins TRBV10-3 to TRBJ1-2; TRBD1 agrees at 8 bases. V shed 8 bases and J 8 bases; nucleotides not matched to a gene: 4. The V gene's germline CDR1 is ENHRY and CDR2 SYGVKD. The CDR3 runs to 11 residues. CDR3: CAILQGDGYTF. The DNA for the CDR3 is TGTGCCATCTTACAGGGGGACGGCTACACCTTC.

The chain is built from TRBV9 and TRBJ2-5; possibly TRBD1 for D (5 bases). The CDR3 totals 13 residues. Trimming left V 0 bases short and J 4 bases short, with 7 bases between. Germline loops: CDR1 SGDLS, CDR2 YYNGEE. CDR3 in amino acids: CASSVVQGETQYF. CDR3 coding DNA: TGTGCCAGCAGCGTAGTCCAGGGAGAGACCCAGTACTTC.